Listed below are T cell receptor beta chains from one sample, sequenced in a study of T cells after yellow fever vaccination. TCRdb redid the calling of the 5' RACE reads with MiXCR, one entry per CDR3 protein. The data contain about 510,000 distinct CDR3 sequences, 21% of them seen just once; the ten biggest clones take up about a sixth. Sequences were derived from PBMCs, sampled less than 25 days after the first yellow fever vaccination. These receptors were obtained from a man between 18 and 29 years old who received the YFV17D yellow fever vaccine. Both conserved end residues are part of each CDR3. D genes are given only for firm matches. Where a row states a size, it is once, few, many or the class of an expanded clone; other rows omit it.

TRBV2	.	.	TRBJ2-2	TGTGCCAGCAGTGAAGCACCTATGGGAACCGGGGAGCTGTTTTTT	CASSEAPMGTGELFF
TRBV4-3	.	few	TRBJ1-1	TGCGCCAGCAGCCAAGAAGCCGCGGCCCCGGGGGCTTTCTTT	CASSQEAAAPGAFF
TRBV7-3	.	.	TRBJ2-3	TGTGCCAGCAGCTTAACCGAGGGACCGCCCAAAGATACGCAGTATTTT	CASSLTEGPPKDTQYF
TRBV7-3	.	few	TRBJ1-1	TGTGCCAGCAGCTTAAAGAGGGGGGCAGATAACACTGAAGCTTTCTTT	CASSLKRGADNTEAFF
TRBV5-1	.	.	TRBJ2-1	TGCGCCAGCAGAGCTTGGGGGTCCGACTACAATGAGCAGTTCTTC	CASRAWGSDYNEQFF
TRBV4-1	.	.	TRBJ2-1	TGCGCCAGCAGCCAAGAATTTCGACTACTTAATGAGCAGTTCTTC	CASSQEFRLLNEQFF
TRBV7-2	TRBD2	few	TRBJ2-1	TGTGCCAGCAGCCCAATAGCGGGATCCTCCTACAATGAGCAGTTCTTC	CASSPIAGSSYNEQFF
TRBV28	TRBD1	.	TRBJ2-1	TGTGCCAGCGTTTGGGGACAGAAGCAGTTCTTC	CASVWGQKQFF
TRBV7-2	TRBD2	.	TRBJ2-1	TGTGCCAGCAGCTTACTAGCGGGGGTGCGAGAGCAGTTCTTC	CASSLLAGVREQFF
TRBV7-2	.	few	TRBJ2-7	TGTGCCAGCAGCTTAGGGGGTATTCGGTACGAGCAGTACTTC	CASSLGGIRYEQYF
TRBV5-1	.	.	TRBJ1-6	TGCGCCAGCAGCTGGGACATCTATAATTCACCCCTCCACTTT	CASSWDIYNSPLHF
TRBV3-1	TRBD1	.	TRBJ1-2	TGTGCCAGCAGCCAAGGTTCCGGGACAGGGAACGGCTACACCTTC	CASSQGSGTGNGYTF
TRBV15	.	few	TRBJ2-1	TGTGCCACCAGCAGAGATTGGGCGTCGAGGTGGGGAAGCTACAATGAGCAGTTCTTC	CATSRDWASRWGSYNEQFF
TRBV25-1	.	.	TRBJ1-2	TGTGCCAGCAGTGAATATTGGAATCCGGGCTACACCTTC	CASSEYWNPGYTF
TRBV29-1	.	few	TRBJ1-1	TGCAGCGTTTGGGGCAGGGCTCGAACGAACACTGAAGCTTTCTTT	CSVWGRARTNTEAFF
TRBV19	.	few	TRBJ2-3	TGTGCCAGTAGCAAGGGGGGAAGCACAGATACGCAGTATTTT	CASSKGGSTDTQYF
TRBV2	TRBD2	.	TRBJ2-1	TGTGCCAGCAGTGGCGGGACTAGCGGGGCTGCGCAGTTCTTC	CASSGGTSGAAQFF
TRBV6-2/TRBV6-3	.	few	TRBJ2-2	TGTGCCAGCCAGGGGGACTCGAACACCGGGGAGCTGTTTTTT	CASQGDSNTGELFF
TRBV9	.	.	TRBJ2-1	TGTGCCGGGCAGTATAGGGTCTACAATGAGCAGTTCTTC	CAGQYRVYNEQFF
TRBV3-1	TRBD2	many	TRBJ2-1	TGTGCCAGCAGCCAAGCGAACCTAGCGGGGGCGGATGAGCAGTTCTTC	CASSQANLAGADEQFF
TRBV11-2	.	.	TRBJ2-6	TGTGCCAGCAGCTCCCACCTGGCAGGGCGTTCTAGTCATTCTGGGGCCAACGTCCTGACTTTC	CASSSHLAGRSSHSGANVLTF
TRBV7-8	.	.	TRBJ1-2	TGTGCCACCGGAGAGGGGCTCTTC	CATGEGLF